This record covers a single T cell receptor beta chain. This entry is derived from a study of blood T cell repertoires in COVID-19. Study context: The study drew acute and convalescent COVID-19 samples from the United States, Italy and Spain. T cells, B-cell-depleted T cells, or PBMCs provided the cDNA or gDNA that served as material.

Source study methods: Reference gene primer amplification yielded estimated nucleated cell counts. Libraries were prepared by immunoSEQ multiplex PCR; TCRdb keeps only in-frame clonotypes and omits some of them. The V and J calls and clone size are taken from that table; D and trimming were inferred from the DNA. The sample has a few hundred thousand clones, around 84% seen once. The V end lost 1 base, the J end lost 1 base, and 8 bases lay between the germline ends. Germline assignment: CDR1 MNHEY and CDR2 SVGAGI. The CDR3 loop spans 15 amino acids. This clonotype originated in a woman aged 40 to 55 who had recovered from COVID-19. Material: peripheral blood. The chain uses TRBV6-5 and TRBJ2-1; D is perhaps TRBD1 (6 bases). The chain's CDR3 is CASSYYRASYNEQFF. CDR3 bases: TGTGCCAGCAGTTACTACAGGGCGTCCTACAATGAGCAGTTCTTC.